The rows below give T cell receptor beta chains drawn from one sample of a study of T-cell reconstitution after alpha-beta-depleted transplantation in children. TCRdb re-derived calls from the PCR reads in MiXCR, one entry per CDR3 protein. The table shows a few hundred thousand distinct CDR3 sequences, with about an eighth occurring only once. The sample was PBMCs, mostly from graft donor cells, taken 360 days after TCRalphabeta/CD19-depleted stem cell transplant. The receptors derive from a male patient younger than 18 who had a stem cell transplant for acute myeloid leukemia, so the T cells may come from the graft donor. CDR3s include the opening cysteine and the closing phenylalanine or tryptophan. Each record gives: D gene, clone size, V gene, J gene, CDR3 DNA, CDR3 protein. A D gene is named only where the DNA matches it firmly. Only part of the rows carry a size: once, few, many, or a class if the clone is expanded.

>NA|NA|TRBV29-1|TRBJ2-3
TGCAGCGGGAAGGAAACAGATACGCAGTATTTT
CSGKETDTQYF
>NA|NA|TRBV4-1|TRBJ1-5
TGCGCCAGCAGCCAAGATCCCCGGGCCAGCCAGTTAGGGCCCCAGCATTTT
CASSQDPRASQLGPQHF
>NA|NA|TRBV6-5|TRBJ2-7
TGTGCCAGCAGTCTGCTGGGGCCTATGGGCGAGCAGTACTTC
CASSLLGPMGEQYF
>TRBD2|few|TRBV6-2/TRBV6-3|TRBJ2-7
TGTGCCAGCAGCCGACTAGCAATCGCCCTCTACGAGCAGTACTTC
CASSRLAIALYEQYF
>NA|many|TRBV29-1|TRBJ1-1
TGCAGCGTTGTGATGTTGGCGAGAACTGAAGCTTTCTTT
CSVVMLARTEAFF
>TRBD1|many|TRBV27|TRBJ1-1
TGTGCCAGCAGTTTCATAGGGGGCCCTGAAGCTTTCTTT
CASSFIGGPEAFF
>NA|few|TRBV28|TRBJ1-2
TGTGCCAGCAGGGTGGACACAGGGATGGTACGCTACACCTTC
CASRVDTGMVRYTF
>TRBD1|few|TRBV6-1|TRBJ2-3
TGTGCCAGCAGTGACAGGGGGCGAGGCACAGATACGCAGTATTTT
CASSDRGRGTDTQYF
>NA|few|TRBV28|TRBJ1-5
TGTGCCAGCAGTGTCGAGGGGCTAACAGGGCCCCATCAGCCCCAGCATTTT
CASSVEGLTGPHQPQHF
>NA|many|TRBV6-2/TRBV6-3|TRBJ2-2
TGTGCCAGCAGCCATTACCCCCAGGGCTACGACACCGGGGAGCTGTTTTTT
CASSHYPQGYDTGELFF
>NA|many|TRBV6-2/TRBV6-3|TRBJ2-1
TGTGCCAGCAGTTATTTGTCGAGTGTTAATGAGCAGTTCTTC
CASSYLSSVNEQFF
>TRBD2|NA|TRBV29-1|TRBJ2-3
TGCAGCGCCCGAGGCGGGAGAGGAGGAGATACGCAGTATTTT
CSARGGRGGDTQYF
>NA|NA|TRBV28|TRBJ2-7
TGTGCCAGCATCCAAGGGTACGGTAACTCCTACGAGCAGTACTTC
CASIQGYGNSYEQYF
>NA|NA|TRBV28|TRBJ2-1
TGTGCCAGCAGTTTATGGGGGGTATCCTACAATGAGCAGTTCTTC
CASSLWGVSYNEQFF
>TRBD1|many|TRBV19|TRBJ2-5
TGTGCCAGTAGTATAAGTGAAGACGTGGCAGGGGGTCCACAAGAGACCCAGTACTTC
CASSISEDVAGGPQETQYF
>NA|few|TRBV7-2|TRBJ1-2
TGTGCCAGCAGCCCACGAGGGAGGCCAAACTATGGCTACACCTTC
CASSPRGRPNYGYTF
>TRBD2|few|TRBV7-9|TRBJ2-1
TGTGCCAGCAGCCAGCGGGAGACCTCCTACAATGAGCAGTTCTTC
CASSQRETSYNEQFF
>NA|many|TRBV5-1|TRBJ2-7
TGCGCCAGCAGCTTGGCACCGGGACCTGCCCTCTACGAGCAGTACTTC
CASSLAPGPALYEQYF
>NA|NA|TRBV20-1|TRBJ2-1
TGCAGTTCTAGTTCACTATCTAGGGGTTGGAGTGAGCAGTTCTTC
CSSSSLSRGWSEQFF
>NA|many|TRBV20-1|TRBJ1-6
TGCAGTGCTAGAGTGCTGTCAGTTAATTCACCCCTCCACTTT
CSARVLSVNSPLHF
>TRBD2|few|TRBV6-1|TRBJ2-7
TGTGCCAGCATCCAACGGGGGGGAAAGGGCTACGAGCAGTACTTC
CASIQRGGKGYEQYF
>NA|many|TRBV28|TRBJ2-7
TGTGCCAGCAGTTCCCGGTTTCGGGTCCTCTCCTACGAGCAGTACTTC
CASSSRFRVLSYEQYF